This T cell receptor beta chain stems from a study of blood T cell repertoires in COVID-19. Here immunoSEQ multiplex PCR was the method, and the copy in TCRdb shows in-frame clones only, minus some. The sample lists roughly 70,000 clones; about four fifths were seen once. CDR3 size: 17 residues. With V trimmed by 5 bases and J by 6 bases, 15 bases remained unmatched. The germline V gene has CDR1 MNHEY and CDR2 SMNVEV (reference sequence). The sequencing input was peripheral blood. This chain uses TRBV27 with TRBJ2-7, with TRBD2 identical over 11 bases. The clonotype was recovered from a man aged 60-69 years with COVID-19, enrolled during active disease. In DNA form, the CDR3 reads TGTGCCAGCAGTGCCCAAATAGCGGGAGGGCTTTCCCGCGAGCAGTACTTC. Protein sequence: CASSAQIAGGLSREQYF.